This entry is about one T cell receptor beta chain. This specimen belongs to a study of T-cell reconstitution after alpha-beta-depleted transplantation in children. It was with unique molecular identifiers that the TCRbeta library was prepared. TCRdb independently ran MiXCR on the PCR reads; one entry per CDR3 protein. The data hold approximately 350,000 distinct CDR3 sequences, with approximately 12% observed a single time. Germline V gene lookup returns CDR1 MNHEY and CDR2 SVGEGT. This CDR3 has 15 residues. With 0 bases removed from V and 6 bases from J, the gap between germline ends came to 12 bases.

Sequences were derived from PBMCs, sampled from the stem cell graft. This clonotype was sampled from a human donor who donated a stem cell graft to a child with Fanconi anemia. The rearrangement uses TRBV6-2 or TRBV6-3 and TRBJ2-1; TRBD1 is a possible D gene (6 bases). CDR3 in amino acids: CASSYSGTTGNEQFF. CDR3 DNA: TGTGCCAGCAGTTACTCCGGGACAACAGGCAATGAGCAGTTCTTC.